This T cell receptor (beta chain) appears in the sequencing data of a study of cytomegalovirus exposure and HLA in healthy donors. Study-level background: Sequencing of 150 million to 200 million T cells in an earlier analysis found 100 million to 140 million unique TCR beta sequences. The study's findings and limits: One variant, a missense change in DCLRE1C, was linked in a later analysis to TCR beta V- and J-gene trimming. Within a later analysis, the majority of CMV-associated TCR beta chains appeared HLA-restricted. A later look showed TCR association rates differing by HLA locus, highest for DRB1 and lowest for HLA-C.

This CDR3 comprises 15 residues. Germline V gene sequence: CDR1 GTSNPN, CDR2 SVGIG (reference sequence). V shed 2 bases, J shed 7 bases, and the junction held 6 bases outside the gene matches. 13 Jbeta primers and 60 Vbeta primers were used for the PCR. Using immunoSEQ multiplex PCR, the repertoire was profiled, and TCRdb retains in-frame clones only, with some absent. The sample has about 95,000 clones, 82% seen once. About this clone: Its matching antigen is unknown.

Material for sequencing was PBMCs. This clonotype was sampled from a young man in good health and CMV-seropositive. This chain joins TRBV30 and TRBJ1-6, with 9 bases identical to TRBD1. Here the CDR3 reads CAWSPPGTGNSPLHF. CDR3 coding DNA: TGTGCCTGGAGTCCCCCCGGGACAGGGAATTCACCCCTCCACTTT.